The rows below give T cell receptor beta chains drawn from one sample of a study of molecular identifiers for immune sequencing clone quantification. MiXCR, run by TCRdb on the PCR reads, gives a single entry per CDR3 protein. The sample lists around 25,000 distinct CDR3 sequences; roughly a sixth were seen once. Source material: naive CD8+ T cells from blood, with Jurkat cell RNA spiked in. The receptors here all came from a human donor in good health. Some libraries in this study had Jurkat cell RNA spiked in. The CDR3 runs from the conserved cysteine through the conserved F or W. D genes are given only for firm matches. The size of a clone is reported for some rows only, either as once, few or many, or as a class for expanded clones.

>14|TRBJ2-2|many|TRBV24-1|TRBD2
CATSDPLAPGELFF
TGTGCCACCAGTGACCCACTAGCGCCCGGGGAGCTGTTTTTT
>14|TRBJ1-1|many|TRBV15|-
CATTVFGLNTEAFF
TGTGCCACCACAGTCTTTGGGCTGAACACTGAAGCTTTCTTT
>14|TRBJ2-7|many|TRBV12-3/TRBV12-4|-
CASSPAGGVDEQYF
TGTGCCAGCAGTCCCGCCGGGGGCGTAGACGAGCAGTACTTC
>16|TRBJ2-3|many|TRBV6-2/TRBV6-3|TRBD2
CASRPIAGSNRDTQYF
TGTGCCAGCAGACCTATAGCGGGGAGTAATAGAGATACGCAGTATTTT
>17|TRBJ1-4|many|TRBV4-3|TRBD1
CASSQEPGTGPREKLFF
TGCGCCAGCAGCCAAGAACCTGGGACAGGGCCGAGGGAAAAACTGTTTTTT
>17|TRBJ2-3|many|TRBV27|-
CASSLTPGRFDSDTQYF
TGTGCCAGCAGTCTAACTCCGGGACGGTTCGATTCAGATACGCAGTATTTT
>15|TRBJ2-3|medium-sized|TRBV14|TRBD2
CASSQETSYLYTQYF
TGTGCCAGCAGCCAAGAGACTAGCTATCTGTATACGCAGTATTTT
>13|TRBJ2-1|many|TRBV7-8|-
CASSLFSYNEQFF
TGTGCCAGCAGCCTATTCTCCTACAATGAGCAGTTCTTC
>15|TRBJ2-5|many|TRBV15|-
CATSRDQATGETQYF
TGTGCCACCAGCAGAGATCAAGCGACCGGAGAGACCCAGTACTTC
>12|TRBJ2-3|once|TRBV29-1|TRBD1
CSGTGNTDTQYF
TGCAGCGGGACAGGAAACACAGATACGCAGTATTTT
>13|TRBJ2-1|many|TRBV6-6|-
CASSTGRWDEQFF
TGTGCCAGCAGTACGGGACGCTGGGATGAGCAGTTCTTC
>16|TRBJ2-2|many|TRBV24-1|TRBD1
CATSDLGQDNTGELFF
TGTGCCACCAGTGATTTAGGACAGGACAACACCGGGGAGCTGTTTTTT
>13|TRBJ2-3|-|TRBV7-7|-
CASSPTRTDTQYF
TGTGCTAGCAGCCCAACCCGCACAGATACGCAGTATTTT
>12|TRBJ2-2|medium-sized|TRBV5-1|-
CASSLVPGELFF
TGCGCCAGCAGCTTGGTTCCCGGGGAGCTGTTTTTT
>13|TRBJ2-3|many|TRBV29-1|TRBD2
CSVVGGGTDTQYF
TGCAGCGTTGTCGGGGGGGGCACAGATACGCAGTATTTT
>13|TRBJ1-5|once|TRBV28|-
CVSSLSPDQPQHF
TGTGTCAGCAGTTTATCGCCAGATCAGCCCCAGCATTTT
>17|TRBJ1-4|many|TRBV7-9|TRBD1
CASSPGSAGTDNEKLFF
TGTGCCAGCAGCCCAGGATCAGCCGGGACAGATAATGAAAAACTGTTTTTT
>14|TRBJ2-3|few|TRBV12-3/TRBV12-4|-
CASSHTGGTDMQYF
TGTGCCAGCAGTCATACGGGGGGCACAGATATGCAGTATTTT
>16|TRBJ1-4|many|TRBV7-9|TRBD1
CASSLRDSEPNEKLFF
TGTGCCAGCAGCCTCCGGGACAGTGAACCTAATGAAAAACTGTTTTTT
>13|TRBJ2-3|medium-sized|TRBV2|TRBD2
CASMGGGTDTQYF
TGTGCCAGCATGGGCGGGGGAACAGATACGCAGTATTTT
>15|TRBJ2-3|many|TRBV10-3|TRBD2
CAISEYQRERDTQYF
TGTGCCATCAGTGAGTACCAGCGGGAGAGAGATACGCAGTATTTT
>16|TRBJ1-2|many|TRBV20-1|-
CSAIDLGLRDIYGYTF
TGCAGTGCTATCGACTTGGGATTAAGGGACATCTATGGCTACACCTTC
>13|TRBJ2-3|many|TRBV20-1|-
CSAREMNTDTQYF
TGCAGTGCTAGAGAGATGAACACAGATACGCAGTATTTT
>15|TRBJ2-3|many|TRBV7-9|-
CASSFPGTSTDTQYF
TGTGCCAGCAGCTTCCCAGGCACCAGCACAGATACGCAGTATTTT
>13|TRBJ2-3|many|TRBV24-1|-
CATSDPITDTQYF
TGTGCCACCAGTGACCCTATCACAGATACGCAGTATTTT
>14|TRBJ2-7|many|TRBV28|-
CASSPTASPYEQYF
TGTGCCAGCAGCCCAACAGCCTCACCCTACGAGCAGTACTTC
>14|TRBJ2-3|many|TRBV12-3/TRBV12-4|-
CASSLAGERDTQYF
TGTGCCAGCAGTCTCGCAGGGGAAAGAGATACGCAGTATTTT
>12|TRBJ2-7|many|TRBV6-6|-
CASSYERGEQYF
TGTGCCAGCAGTTACGAAAGGGGCGAGCAGTACTTC
>18|TRBJ2-7|many|TRBV7-9|TRBD2
CASSFFPGLAGPNYEQYF
TGTGCCAGCAGCTTTTTCCCGGGACTAGCGGGACCCAACTACGAGCAGTACTTC
>19|TRBJ2-3|few|TRBV11-2|-
CASSTMVWRRDPRTDTQYF
TGTGCCAGCAGCACTATGGTGTGGAGAAGGGACCCCCGCACAGATACGCAGTATTTT
>14|TRBJ1-1|-|TRBV27|-
CASKLREINTEAFF
TGTGCCAGCAAGCTCAGGGAAATAAACACTGAAGCTTTCTTT
>16|TRBJ1-1|many|TRBV29-1|-
CSVGDPQLMGNTEAFF
TGCAGCGTTGGCGATCCACAGCTTATGGGGAACACTGAAGCTTTCTTT
>11|TRBJ2-7|medium-sized|TRBV2|-
CASSPVYEQYF
TGTGCCAGCAGTCCGGTTTACGAGCAGTACTTC
>19|TRBJ1-4|many|TRBV6-6|TRBD1
CASSYPKDRVDEADEKLFF
TGTGCCAGCAGTTACCCGAAGGACAGGGTGGACGAGGCGGATGAAAAACTGTTTTTT
>16|TRBJ2-3|many|TRBV7-9|TRBD2
CASSPVAGGPTDTQYF
TGTGCCAGCAGCCCCGTAGCGGGAGGGCCCACAGATACGCAGTATTTT
>14|TRBJ2-2|many|TRBV24-1|-
CATSDMSNTGELFF
TGTGCCACCAGTGATATGTCGAACACCGGGGAGCTGTTTTTT
>15|TRBJ2-1|many|TRBV5-1|-
CASSSGDTSYNEQFF
TGCGCCAGCAGCTCCGGGGATACTTCCTACAATGAGCAGTTCTTC
>16|TRBJ1-1|-|TRBV4-1|TRBD1
CASSQDEGRGYTEAFF
TGCGCCAGCAGCCAAGACGAGGGCAGGGGGTACACTGAAGCTTTCTTT
>15|TRBJ2-3|medium-sized|TRBV19|-
CASSNSFGLTDTQYF
TGTGCCAGTAGCAACTCATTTGGGCTCACAGATACGCAGTATTTT
>15|TRBJ1-1|many|TRBV6-2/TRBV6-3|-
CASSSLVVMNTEAFF
TGTGCCAGCAGTTCATTGGTAGTCATGAACACTGAAGCTTTCTTT
>15|TRBJ1-1|many|TRBV2|-
CASSSETGSPTEAFF
TGTGCCAGCAGTTCGGAGACAGGCTCCCCCACTGAAGCTTTCTTT
>11|TRBJ1-1|many|TRBV7-6|-
CASSDGSEAFF
TGTGCCAGCAGCGACGGTAGTGAAGCTTTCTTT
>14|TRBJ2-7|many|TRBV13|-
CASSLSTASYEQYF
TGTGCCAGCAGCCTTTCGACAGCCTCCTACGAGCAGTACTTC
>18|TRBJ2-5|few|TRBV20-1|TRBD2
CSATPPGLADVGRETQYF
TGCAGTGCAACCCCTCCCGGACTAGCGGACGTGGGGAGAGAGACCCAGTACTTC
>14|TRBJ2-7|many|TRBV11-2|-
CASSPILNSYEQYF
TGTGCCAGCAGCCCGATACTGAACTCCTACGAGCAGTACTTC
>15|TRBJ1-4|many|TRBV4-3|TRBD1
CASSQGQGVLEKLFF
TGCGCCAGCAGCCAAGGACAGGGGGTGTTAGAAAAACTGTTTTTT
>12|TRBJ2-5|medium-sized|TRBV6-6|-
CASMGYQETQYF
TGTGCCAGCATGGGGTACCAAGAGACCCAGTACTTC
>13|TRBJ2-7|many|TRBV7-9|-
CASSLGSSDEQYF
TGTGCCAGCAGCTTAGGTTCCAGCGACGAGCAGTACTTC